This T cell receptor beta chain comes out of a study of OX40 agonist ivuxolimab in advanced cancers. Across the whole study: It was ivuxolimab, an agonistic anti-OX40 (CD134) antibody, that patients were treated with. Dose-escalation patients were diagnosed with hepatocellular carcinoma, melanoma, renal cell cancer or head and neck cancer. Study-level results: Some nonresponders additionally presented with little normalized T-cell clonal expansion. CD8+ T cells showed, on average, more clonal expansion than CD4+ cells.

This table comes from immunoSEQ multiplex PCR, and its TCRdb copy is limited to in-frame clones, with some not included. Of 20,000 or so clones in the sample, around four fifths are singletons; the top ten hold roughly 3%. In regard to this clone: Its target is not known.

CDR3 length: 19 residues. The V gene's germline CDR1 is SGHAT and CDR2 FQNNGV. V shed 3 bases and J 0 bases; nucleotides not matched to a gene: 11. The sequence was collected from an adult with an advanced solid tumor such as melanoma, head and neck, liver or kidney cancer. The material sequenced was CD4+ or CD8+ T cells sorted from blood, taken in a trial of the OX40 agonist ivuxolimab. The V and J genes are TRBV11-2 and TRBJ1-3; 10 bases are a match to TRBD1. CDR3 nucleotide sequence: TGTGCCAGCAGCTTGGGGAGGGACAGGGGAATTCGCTCTGGAAACACCATATATTTT. Translating gives CASSLGRDRGIRSGNTIYF.